This passage covers 28 T cell receptor beta chains from one sample sequenced in a study of blood T cell repertoires in COVID-19. The data were produced by immunoSEQ multiplex PCR, yet TCRdb's version contains in-frame clones alone and is incomplete. The sample has about 140,000 clones, about 80% seen once. The specimen was PBMCs or T cells enriched from blood (not recorded which). Receptors were obtained from a woman in her forties or fifties who had recovered from COVID-19.

This clone was detected once. This chain uses TRBV9 with TRBJ2-7, with TRBD2 as a possible D gene (5 bases). This CDR3 spans 14 amino acids. The V end was cut by 6 bases, the J end by 1 base, with 14 bases between. Germline loops: CDR1 SGDLS, CDR2 YYNGEE. The CDR3 spells CASTAGDYSYEQYF. DNA of the CDR3: TGTGCCAGCACCGCCGGCGACTATTCCTACGAGCAGTACTTC.

This clone showed up just a few times. This rearrangement joins TRBV6-1 to TRBJ2-7; 12 bases map to TRBD2. Losses at the gene ends were 1 base for V and 2 bases for J; bases not matched to a gene: 0. Germline lookup yields CDR1 MNHNS and CDR2 SASEGT. The CDR3 runs to 15 residues. CDR3 bases: TGTGCCAGCAGTGAAGGACTAGCGGGGGCCTACGAGCAGTACTTC. Translating gives CASSEGLAGAYEQYF.

The CDR3 reads CASSMLDRGYQETQYF. The CDR3 coding sequence is TGTGCCAGCAGCATGTTAGACAGGGGGTACCAAGAGACCCAGTACTTC. This chain joins TRBV13 and TRBJ2-5, with 9 bases aligning to TRBD1. Germline CDR1 and CDR2: PRHDT and FYEKMQ (reference sequence). Trimming at V came to 5 bases and at J to 0 bases, leaving 7 bases not matched to a gene. CDR3 size: 16 residues.

V and J are TRBV18 and TRBJ1-2; D is possibly TRBD1 (6 bases). The germline CDR1 and CDR2 sequences are KGHSH and LQKENI. This CDR3 is 14 amino acids long. Trimming left V 4 bases short and J 1 base short, with 10 bases between. The CDR3 region is CASSLDRSNYGYTF. CDR3 in DNA: TGTGCCAGCTCACTAGACAGGAGTAACTATGGCTACACCTTC.

In nucleotides, the CDR3 is TGTGCCAGCAGTCTACAGGGGAACGCTGGAAACACCATATATTTT. This gives the protein CASSLQGNAGNTIYF. The V call is TRBV27, the J call TRBJ1-3; 7 nucleotides agree with TRBD1. There are 15 residues in the CDR3. The V and J ends lost 5 bases and 2 bases, in that order; junction bases with no gene match: 6. Germline V lookup: CDR1 MNHEY, CDR2 SMNVEV (reference sequence).

The rearrangement uses TRBV18 and TRBJ1-1; perhaps TRBD1 as D (6 bases). The CDR3 is 13 residues long. Trimming pared 2 bases from V and 5 bases from J, leaving 9 bases between. CDR1 is KGHSH and CDR2 is LQKENI in the germline V gene. This chain's CDR3 is CASSPTGLTEAFF. The CDR3 nucleotides read TGTGCCAGCTCACCAACAGGGTTGACTGAAGCTTTCTTT.

This rearrangement joins TRBV7-6 to TRBJ1-2; the D gene is possibly TRBD1 (6 bases). Per germline, CDR1 SGHVS and CDR2 FNYEAQ. The V gene lost 5 bases and the J gene lost 0 bases, with 16 bases spanning the gap. The CDR3 runs 16 residues. The CDR3 DNA reads as TGTGCCAGCAGCACACTTCCCGGGACAACTAACTATGGCTACACCTTC. Translated, it gives CASSTLPGTTNYGYTF.

This chain uses TRBV4-1 with TRBJ1-1; TRBD1 matches 7 bases. The ends lost 2 bases at V and 7 bases at J; junction bases unmatched: 10. The CDR3 sequence is 15 residues long. Germline loops: CDR1 MGHRA, CDR2 YSYEKL. CDR3 protein: CASSQYRQGLIEAFF. The CDR3 nucleotides read TGCGCCAGCAGCCAATACCGACAGGGTTTGATTGAAGCTTTCTTT.

The sample holds one count of this clone. The chain recombines TRBV24-1 with TRBJ2-3; D is possibly TRBD2 (6 bases). Trimming cost V 5 bases and J 6 bases, with 20 bases left between them. This CDR3 has 16 amino acids. Germline-derived CDR1 and CDR2 are KGHDR and SFDVKD. The CDR3 DNA sequence: TGTGCCACCAGTGGCCGCACTGGCGGGGTCGTCGATACGCAGTATTTT. The encoded protein is CATSGRTGGVVDTQYF.

J is TRBJ2-5 and V is TRBV25-1; TRBD1 matches at 8 bases. CDR1 and CDR2 (germline): MGHDK, SYGVNS. Losses at the gene ends were 11 bases for V and 4 bases for J; bases not matched to a gene: 3. The CDR3 is 11 amino acids. The CDR3 protein is CASGQGETQYF. The CDR3, as DNA: TGTGCCTCCGGACAGGGAGAGACCCAGTACTTC.

This clone was recorded at least ten times. V gene TRBV7-8 combines with J gene TRBJ2-2; the D gene is possibly TRBD1 (5 bases). The CDR3 has 13 amino acids. Germline CDR1 reads SGHVS; CDR2 reads FQNEAQ. The V end lost 2 bases, the J end lost 6 bases, and 7 bases lay between the germline ends. The CDR3 coding sequence is TGTGCCAGCAGCTTACAAGGGGCCGGGGAGCTGTTTTTT. Its protein product is CASSLQGAGELFF.

CDR3 sequence reads: CASSSGLAGEGGTDTQYF. The CDR3 nucleotides read TGTGCCAGCAGTTCGGGACTAGCGGGAGAGGGAGGGACAGATACGCAGTATTTT. This sequence joins TRBV4-2 and TRBJ2-3, with 14 bases that match TRBD2. After removal of 6 bases from V and 3 bases from J, the junction contained 11 bases not matched to a gene. CDR3 length: 18 amino acids. In germline, CDR1 is LGHNA, CDR2 YNFKEQ.

The V call is TRBV9, the J call TRBJ2-3; 11 bases are shared with TRBD2. This CDR3 spans 17 amino acids. Germline V gene sequence: CDR1 SGDLS, CDR2 YYNGEE. V lost 0 bases and J lost 2; bases outside the gene matches: 5. CDR3 DNA: TGTGCCAGCAGCGTAGTGGGGACTAGCGGAGTCACAGATACGCAGTATTTT. It encodes CASSVVGTSGVTDTQYF.

This chain joins TRBV6-5 and TRBJ1-2; 8 bases align to TRBD1. CDR3 length: 14 amino acids. V lost 5 bases and J lost 4; bases outside the gene matches: 6. Germline loops: CDR1 MNHEY, CDR2 SVGAGI. The CDR3 region has the DNA TGTGCCAGCAGTCGCAGGGGGCAGGGCTATGGCTACACCTTC. Protein sequence: CASSRRGQGYGYTF.

The genes are TRBV7-9 and TRBJ1-3, with D unclear. Trimming left V 1 base short and J 0 bases short, with 7 bases between. The CDR3 totals 15 residues. In germline, CDR1 is SEHNR, CDR2 FQNEAQ (reference sequence). The CDR3 is CASSLEAGSGNTIYF. The CDR3 DNA reads as TGTGCCAGCAGCTTAGAGGCAGGCTCTGGAAACACCATATATTTT.

The rearrangement uses TRBV5-1 and TRBJ2-3; no definite D call. The CDR3 extends over 16 amino acids. The germline V and J ends were trimmed by 0 bases and 1 base, with 12 bases remaining between them. CDR1 is SGHRS, CDR2 YFSETQ, per germline. The CDR3, as DNA: TGCGCCAGCAGCTTGGTGGCAGAACCCCGCACAGATACGCAGTATTTT. This codes for CASSLVAEPRTDTQYF.

The rearrangement uses TRBV5-8 and TRBJ2-5; D gene ambiguous. The CDR3 totals 11 residues. In germline, CDR1 is SGHTS, CDR2 YDEGEE. The V end lost 7 bases, the J end lost 3 bases, and 7 bases lay between the germline ends. CDR3 amino acids: CASARKETQYF. In DNA, the CDR3 is TGTGCCAGCGCCAGGAAAGAGACCCAGTACTTC.

This clone occurred once. The J gene is TRBJ2-7, the V gene TRBV16; TRBD2 agrees at 10 bases. J was trimmed by 2 bases and V by 4 bases; bases with no gene match: 5. Germline CDR1 and CDR2: KGHSY and FQNENV. CDR3 length equals 15 residues. The CDR3 DNA sequence: TGTGCCAGCAGCCGAGGGACTAGCGTTACCTACGAGCAGTACTTC. It specifies CASSRGTSVTYEQYF.

J is TRBJ1-1 and V is TRBV28; 9 bases align to TRBD1. Germline V gene data show CDR1 as MDHEN and CDR2 as SYDVKM. V dropped 4 bases and J dropped 11; count of bases not matched to a gene: 14. CDR3 length equals 15 residues. The CDR3 region is CASSSPGQGLQEAFF. The CDR3 bases are TGTGCCAGCAGTTCTCCGGGACAGGGCCTTCAAGAGGCTTTCTTT.

The V gene is TRBV10-3, the J gene TRBJ2-7, with a weak D call TRBD1 (5 bases). The CDR3 is 13 amino acids. Trimming stripped 10 bases from V and 5 bases from J, with 18 bases between. Germline V CDR1 and CDR2: ENHRY, SYGVKD. This CDR3 is CATTPRQGDEQYF. The CDR3 coding sequence is TGTGCCACCACCCCAAGGCAGGGCGACGAGCAGTACTTC.

Concerning this clone: Germline and junction disagree at one end, which may indicate a read error. This chain connects TRBV2 to TRBJ2-1; D gene unclear. Germline CDR1 reads SNHLY; CDR2 reads FYNNEI. The CDR3 covers 12 residues. This chain's CDR3 is CAGRLLRNEQFF. The CDR3 DNA reads as TGTGCCGGCAGGCTCCTTAGAAATGAGCAGTTCTTC.

As concerns this clone: One end of the junction fails to match germline, which may point to a read error. The chain joins TRBV5-6 to TRBJ2-1; 11 positions match TRBD2. This CDR3 has 11 residues. Germline lookup yields CDR1 SGHDT and CDR2 YYEEEE. CDR3 amino acids: CASSKPGLAVF. CDR3 DNA: TGTGCCAGCAGCAAACCGGGACTAGCGGTCTTC. The variable domain in full, completed from reference TRBV5-6 and TRBJ2-1, reads DAGVTQSPTHLIKTRGQQVTLRCSPKSGHDTVSWYQQALGQGPQFIFQYYEEEERQRGNFPDRFSGHQFPNYSSELNVNALLLGDSALYLCASSKPGLAVFGPGTRLTVL.

The chain employs TRBV2 and TRBJ2-2; 10 positions agree with TRBD1. Germline V gives CDR1 SNHLY, CDR2 FYNNEI. The CDR3 is 15 amino acids. J was trimmed by 10 bases and V by 8 bases; bases with no gene match: 13. CDR3 protein: CASGGPTGGREELFF. Here the CDR3 DNA reads TGTGCCAGCGGCGGCCCGACAGGGGGCCGGGAGGAGCTGTTTTTT.

The rearrangement links TRBV29-1 to TRBJ2-1, with 7 bases lining up with TRBD2. The CDR3 has 14 residues. Trimming removed 7 bases from V and 7 bases from J; junction bases left unmatched: 13. CDR1 and CDR2 from the germline V gene are SQVTM and ANQGSEA. CDR3 region: CSGGPASGWNEQFF. The CDR3 coding sequence is TGCAGCGGCGGGCCGGCTAGCGGCTGGAATGAGCAGTTCTTC.

The chain couples TRBV13 to TRBJ2-2, with 10 nucleotides matching TRBD1. The CDR3 runs to 15 residues. The ends lost 2 bases at V and 5 bases at J; junction bases unmatched: 2. CDR1 PRHDT and CDR2 FYEKMQ come from the germline V gene (reference sequence). The CDR3 nucleotides are TGTGCCAGCAGCTTAAGGACAGGGGGAACCGGGGAGCTGTTTTTT. It encodes CASSLRTGGTGELFF. Variable domain in full (rest from reference TRBV13 and TRBJ2-2): AAGVIQSPRHLIKEKRETATLKCYPIPRHDTVYWYQQGPGQDPQFLISFYEKMQSDKGSIPDRFSAQQFSDYHSELNMSSLELGDSALYFCASSLRTGGTGELFFGEGSRLTVL.

This clone was seen more than once but under ten times. This chain uses TRBV5-1 with TRBJ2-7; D may be TRBD1 (6 bases). The CDR3 is 14 amino acids. CDR1 is SGHRS, CDR2 YFSETQ, per germline. Between the trimmed V and J ends, which lost 2 bases and 5 bases, there was a span of 14 bases. CDR3 bases: TGCGCCAGCAGCTTCGGGACACTTTTGGACGAGCAGTACTTC. This codes for CASSFGTLLDEQYF.

The chain has TRBV2 and TRBJ1-2; tentatively, D is TRBD1 (6 bases). Germline CDR1 reads SNHLY; CDR2 reads FYNNEI. There are 14 residues in the CDR3. Trimming removed 6 bases from V and 6 bases from J, with 17 bases in between. CDR3 coding DNA: TGTGCCAGCAGGGCACAGGGCGGGGGAAATGGCTACACCTTC. This encodes CASRAQGGGNGYTF.

The chain combines TRBV19 with TRBJ1-4; 7 positions match TRBD1. The CDR3 contains 15 residues. Germline V gives CDR1 LNHDA, CDR2 SQIVND (reference sequence). J lost 0 bases, V lost 4 bases, and 2 bases had no gene match. DNA for the CDR3: TGTGCCAGTAGTACGACAGGGCCAACTAATGAAAAACTGTTTTTT. This encodes CASSTTGPTNEKLFF.